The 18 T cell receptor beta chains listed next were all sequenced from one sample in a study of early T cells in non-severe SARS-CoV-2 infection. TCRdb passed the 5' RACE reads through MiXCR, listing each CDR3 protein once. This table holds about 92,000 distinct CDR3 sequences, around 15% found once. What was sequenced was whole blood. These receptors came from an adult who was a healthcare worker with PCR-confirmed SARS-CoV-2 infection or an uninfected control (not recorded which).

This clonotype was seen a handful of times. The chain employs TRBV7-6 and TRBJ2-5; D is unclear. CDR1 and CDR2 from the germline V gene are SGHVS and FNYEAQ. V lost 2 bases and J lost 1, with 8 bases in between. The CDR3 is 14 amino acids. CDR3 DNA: TGTGCCAGCAGCTTATTAGACCCCCAAGAGACCCAGTACTTC. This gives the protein CASSLLDPQETQYF. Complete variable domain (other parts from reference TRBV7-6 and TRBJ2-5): GAGVSQSPRYKVTKRGQDVALRCDPISGHVSLYWYRQALGQGPEFLTYFNYEAQQDKSGLPNDRFSAERPEGSISTLTIQRTEQRDSAMYRCASSLLDPQETQYFGPGTRLLVL.

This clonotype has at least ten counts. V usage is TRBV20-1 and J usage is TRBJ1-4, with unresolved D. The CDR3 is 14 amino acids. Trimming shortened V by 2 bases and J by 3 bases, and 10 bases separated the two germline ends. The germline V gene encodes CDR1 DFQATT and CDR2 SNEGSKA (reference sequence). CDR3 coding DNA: TGCAGTGCTAGATCGCCCGGAGCTAATGAAAAACTGTTTTTT. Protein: CSARSPGANEKLFF.

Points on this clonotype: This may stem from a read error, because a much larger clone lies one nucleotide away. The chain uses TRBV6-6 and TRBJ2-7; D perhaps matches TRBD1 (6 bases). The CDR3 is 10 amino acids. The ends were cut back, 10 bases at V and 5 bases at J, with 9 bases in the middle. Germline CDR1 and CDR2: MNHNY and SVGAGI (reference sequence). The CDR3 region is CANRENEQYF. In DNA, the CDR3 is TGTGCCAACAGGGAGAACGAGCAGTACTTC.

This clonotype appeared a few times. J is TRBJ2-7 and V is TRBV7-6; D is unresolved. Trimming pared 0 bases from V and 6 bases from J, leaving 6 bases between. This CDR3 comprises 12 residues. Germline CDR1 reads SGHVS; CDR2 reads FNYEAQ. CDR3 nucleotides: TGTGCCAGCAGCTTAGCGGCAGCCGAGCAGTACTTC. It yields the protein CASSLAAAEQYF.

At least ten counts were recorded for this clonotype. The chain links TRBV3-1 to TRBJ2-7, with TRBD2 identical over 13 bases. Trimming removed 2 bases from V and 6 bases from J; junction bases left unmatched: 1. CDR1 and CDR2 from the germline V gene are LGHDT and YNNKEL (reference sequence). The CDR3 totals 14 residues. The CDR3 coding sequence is TGTGCCAGCAGCCAAAGGACTAGCGGGGGCGAGCAGTACTTC. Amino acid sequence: CASSQRTSGGEQYF.

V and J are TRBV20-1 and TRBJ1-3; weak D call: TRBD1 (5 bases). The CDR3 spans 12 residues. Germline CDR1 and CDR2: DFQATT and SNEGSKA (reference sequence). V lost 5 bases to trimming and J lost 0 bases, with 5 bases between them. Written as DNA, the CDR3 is TGCAGTGCTGGACACTCTGGAAACACCATATATTTT. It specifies CSAGHSGNTIYF.

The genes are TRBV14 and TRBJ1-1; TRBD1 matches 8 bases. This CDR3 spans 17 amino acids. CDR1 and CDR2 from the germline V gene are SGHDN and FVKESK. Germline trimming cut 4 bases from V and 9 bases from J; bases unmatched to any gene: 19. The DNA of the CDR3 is TGTGCCAGCAGCCCTCCGACTCTTGGGACAGGTGGTAGGAAAGCTTTCTTT. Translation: CASSPPTLGTGGRKAFF.

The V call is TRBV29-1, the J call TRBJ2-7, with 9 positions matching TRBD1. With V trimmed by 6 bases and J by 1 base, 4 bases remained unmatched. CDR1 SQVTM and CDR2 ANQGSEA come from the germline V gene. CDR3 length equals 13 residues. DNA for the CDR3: TGCAGCGTAGACGGACAGGGGTCCTACGAGCAGTACTTC. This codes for CSVDGQGSYEQYF.

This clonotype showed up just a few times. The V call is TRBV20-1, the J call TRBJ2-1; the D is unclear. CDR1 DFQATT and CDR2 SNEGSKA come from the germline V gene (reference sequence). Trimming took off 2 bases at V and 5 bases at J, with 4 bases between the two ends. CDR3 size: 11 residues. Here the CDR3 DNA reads TGCAGTGCTAGACGACACAATGAGCAGTTCTTC. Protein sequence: CSARRHNEQFF.

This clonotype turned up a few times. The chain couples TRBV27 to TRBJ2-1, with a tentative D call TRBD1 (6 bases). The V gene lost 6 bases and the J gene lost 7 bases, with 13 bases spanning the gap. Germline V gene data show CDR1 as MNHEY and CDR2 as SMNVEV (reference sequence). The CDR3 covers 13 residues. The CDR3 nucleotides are TGTGCCAGCAGCTTAACAGGGAGTAATGAGCAGTTCTTC. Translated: CASSLTGSNEQFF.

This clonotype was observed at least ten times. CDR3 sequence (DNA): TGTGCCAGCAGTTATAGGCATACGCAGTATTTT. As protein: CASSYRHTQYF. The chain carries TRBV6-6 and TRBJ2-3; D remains unclear. The CDR3 has 11 residues. From germline, CDR1 is MNHNY and CDR2 SVGAGI (reference sequence). Trimming took off 3 bases at V and 7 bases at J, with 5 bases between the two ends.

CDR3 sequence: CASSSQGADEQYF. The CDR3 coding sequence is TGTGCCAGCAGTTCTCAGGGGGCAGACGAGCAGTACTTC. The V gene is TRBV12-3 or TRBV12-4, the J gene TRBJ2-7, with 8 bases aligning to TRBD1. Trimming took 4 bases from V and 5 from J; bases not matched to a gene: 4. This CDR3 has 13 residues.

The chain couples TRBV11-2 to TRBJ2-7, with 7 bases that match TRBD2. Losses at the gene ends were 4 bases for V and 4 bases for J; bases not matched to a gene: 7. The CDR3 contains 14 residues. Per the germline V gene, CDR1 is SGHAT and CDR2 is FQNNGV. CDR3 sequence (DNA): TGTGCCAGCAGCTGGCGGGGGAACGGGTACGAGCAGTACTTC. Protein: CASSWRGNGYEQYF.

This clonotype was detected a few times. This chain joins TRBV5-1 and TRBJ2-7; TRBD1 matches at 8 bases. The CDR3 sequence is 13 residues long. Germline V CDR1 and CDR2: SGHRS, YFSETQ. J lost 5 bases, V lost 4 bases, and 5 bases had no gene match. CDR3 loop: CASSPGQGHEQYF. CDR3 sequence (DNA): TGCGCCAGCAGCCCCGGACAGGGTCACGAGCAGTACTTC.

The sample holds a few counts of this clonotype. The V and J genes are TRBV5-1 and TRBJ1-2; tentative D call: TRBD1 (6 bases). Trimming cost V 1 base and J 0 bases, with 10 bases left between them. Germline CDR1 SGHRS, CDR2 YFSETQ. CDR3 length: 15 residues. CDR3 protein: CASSLTGTTNYGYTF. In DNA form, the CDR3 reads TGCGCCAGCAGCTTGACAGGGACTACTAACTATGGCTACACCTTC.

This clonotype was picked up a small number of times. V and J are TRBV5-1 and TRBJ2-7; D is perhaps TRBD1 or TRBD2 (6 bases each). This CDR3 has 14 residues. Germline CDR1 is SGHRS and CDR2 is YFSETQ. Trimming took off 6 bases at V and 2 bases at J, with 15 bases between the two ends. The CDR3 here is CASKLEGGPYEQYF. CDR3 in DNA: TGCGCCAGCAAGCTTGAAGGGGGGCCCTACGAGCAGTACTTC. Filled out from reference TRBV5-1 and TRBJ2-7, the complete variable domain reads KAGVTQTPRYLIKTRGQQVTLSCSPISGHRSVSWYQQTPGQGLQFLFEYFSETQRNKGNFPGRFSGRQFSNSRSEMNVSTLELGDSALYLCASKLEGGPYEQYFGPGTRLTVT.

CDR3 DNA: TGTGCCAGCAGCCCTTTCGCGGGGCTTGGGTACACTGAAGCTTTCTTT. Translation gives CASSPFAGLGYTEAFF. The chain is built from TRBV7-2 and TRBJ1-1; a weak D match, TRBD1 (5 bases). The germline V gene has CDR1 SGHTA and CDR2 FQGNSA. This CDR3 has 16 residues. Trimming cost V 5 bases and J 3 bases, with 19 bases left between them.

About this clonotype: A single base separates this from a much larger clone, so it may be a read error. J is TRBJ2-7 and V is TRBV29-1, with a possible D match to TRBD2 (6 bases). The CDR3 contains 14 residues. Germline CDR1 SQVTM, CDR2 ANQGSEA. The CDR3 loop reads CSVSRGGISYGQYF. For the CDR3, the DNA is TGCAGCGTTTCTAGGGGAGGAATCTCCTACGGGCAGTACTTC.